This T cell receptor beta chain is from a study of regulatory T cells in long-lasting Graves disease. Noted time point: newly diagnosed GD, antithyroid drugs for less than 3 months. Making the TCR library involved RNA that had been extracted from PBMCs. Building of the TCR beta libraries involved iRepertoire HTBI primers and Arm-PCR of CDR3 regions. TCRdb re-analysed the multiplex PCR reads in MiXCR, keeping a single row per CDR3 protein. The table has around 420,000 distinct CDR3 sequences, about 15% seen once. The ends lost 5 bases at V and 9 bases at J; junction bases unmatched: 5. The CDR3 consists of 13 residues. CDR1 and CDR2 (germline): LNHDA, SQIVND (reference sequence). Whole-study findings and limits: Favored gene segments in persistent disease were TRBV28, TRBJ1-2 and TRBJ2-5.

This clonotype was observed many times. The antigen is unknown. These data were also filed under a second study, of T cells in Graves' hyperthyroidism and ophthalmopathy. From that study: HTBI primers were the set used in a first-round RT-PCR of the TCR CDR3. Among clonotypes expanded in thyroid above 0.001, most were also found in blood.

The receptor was derived from a woman in her 40s with Graves disease. The sequenced sample was peripheral blood mononuclear cells (PBMCs), obtained at new diagnosis, from a patient treated with antithyroid drugs. This rearrangement joins TRBV19 to TRBJ2-1; 9 nucleotides agree with TRBD1. CDR3 amino acids: CASSATGGVEQFF. The CDR3 DNA follows: TGTGCCAGTAGTGCTACAGGGGGCGTTGAGCAGTTCTTC.